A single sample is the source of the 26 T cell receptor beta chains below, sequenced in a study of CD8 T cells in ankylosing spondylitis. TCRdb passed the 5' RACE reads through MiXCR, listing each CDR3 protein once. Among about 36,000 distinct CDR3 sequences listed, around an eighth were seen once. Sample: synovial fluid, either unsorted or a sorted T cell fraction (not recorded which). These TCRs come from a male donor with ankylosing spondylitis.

CDR3 residues: CASSAGYYNEQFF. CDR3 sequence (DNA): TGTGCCAGCAGCGCCGGGTACTACAATGAGCAGTTCTTC. V usage is TRBV6-2 or TRBV6-3 and J usage is TRBJ2-1; D is undetermined. V was pared by 6 bases and J by 3 bases, with 9 bases between. The CDR3 loop spans 13 amino acids. CDR1 and CDR2 (germline): MNHEY, SVGEGT.

The DNA of the CDR3 is TGTGCCACCAGTGGGAGGGGACAGGATCCGTACGAGCAGTACTTC. This gives the protein CATSGRGQDPYEQYF. The rearrangement joins TRBV24-1 to TRBJ2-7; TRBD1 matches at 8 bases. Germline CDR1 KGHDR, CDR2 SFDVKD. The CDR3 has 15 residues. The ends lost 5 bases at V and 4 bases at J; junction bases unmatched: 9.

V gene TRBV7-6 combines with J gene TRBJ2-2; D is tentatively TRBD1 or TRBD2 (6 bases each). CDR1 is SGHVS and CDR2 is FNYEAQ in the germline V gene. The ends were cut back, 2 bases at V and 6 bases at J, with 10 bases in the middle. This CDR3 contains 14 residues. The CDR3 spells CASSLRRGAGELFF. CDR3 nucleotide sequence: TGTGCCAGCAGCTTACGGAGGGGGGCCGGGGAGCTGTTTTTT.

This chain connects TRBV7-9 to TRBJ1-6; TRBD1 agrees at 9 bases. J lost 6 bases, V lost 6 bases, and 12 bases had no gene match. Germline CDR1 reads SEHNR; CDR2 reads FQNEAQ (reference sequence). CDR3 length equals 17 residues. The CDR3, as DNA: TGTGCCAGCAGGTCCGGACAGGGGAGGATTTTTAATTCACCCCTCCACTTT. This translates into CASRSGQGRIFNSPLHF.

The CDR3: CASSGVHNQPQHF. The CDR3 DNA follows: TGTGCCAGCTCAGGGGTACACAATCAGCCCCAGCATTTT. The J gene is TRBJ1-5, the V gene TRBV27; maybe TRBD1 (6 bases). The CDR3 totals 13 residues. The germline V and J ends were trimmed by 8 bases and 3 bases, with 11 bases remaining between them. The germline V gene has CDR1 MNHEY and CDR2 SMNVEV (reference sequence).

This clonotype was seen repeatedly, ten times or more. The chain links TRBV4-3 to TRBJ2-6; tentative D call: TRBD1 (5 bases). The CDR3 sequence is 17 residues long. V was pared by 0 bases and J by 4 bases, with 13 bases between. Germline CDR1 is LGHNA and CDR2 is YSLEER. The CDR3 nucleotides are TGCGCCAGCAGCCAAGATAGTCAGGGTTCCGGGGCCAACGTCCTGACTTTC. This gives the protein CASSQDSQGSGANVLTF.

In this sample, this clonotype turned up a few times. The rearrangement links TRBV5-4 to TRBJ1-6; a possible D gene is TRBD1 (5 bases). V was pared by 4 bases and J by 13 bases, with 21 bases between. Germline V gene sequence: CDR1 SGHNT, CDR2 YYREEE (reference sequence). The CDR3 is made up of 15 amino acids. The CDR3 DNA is TGTGCCAGCAGCCTAATAGGGACGGGGGTTACGCCCCTCCACTTT. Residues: CASSLIGTGVTPLHF. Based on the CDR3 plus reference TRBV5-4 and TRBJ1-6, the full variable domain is ETGVTQSPTHLIKTRGQQVTLRCSSQSGHNTVSWYQQALGQGPQFIFQYYREEENGRGNFPPRFSGLQFPNYSSELNVNALELDDSALYLCASSLIGTGVTPLHFGNGTRLTVT.

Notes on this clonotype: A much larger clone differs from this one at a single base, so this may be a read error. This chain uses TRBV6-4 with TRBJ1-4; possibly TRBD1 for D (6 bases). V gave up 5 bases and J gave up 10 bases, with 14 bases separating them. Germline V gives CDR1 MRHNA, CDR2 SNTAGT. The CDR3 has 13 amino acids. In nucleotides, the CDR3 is TGTGCCAGCAGTAGAAGACCCAGGGGAAAACTGTTTTTT. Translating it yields CASSRRPRGKLFF.

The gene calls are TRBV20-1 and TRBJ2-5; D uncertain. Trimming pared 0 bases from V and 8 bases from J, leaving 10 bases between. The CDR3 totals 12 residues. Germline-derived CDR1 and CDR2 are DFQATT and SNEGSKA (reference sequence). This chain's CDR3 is CSAREAGVTQYF. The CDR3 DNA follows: TGCAGTGCTAGAGAGGCTGGGGTAACCCAGTACTTC.

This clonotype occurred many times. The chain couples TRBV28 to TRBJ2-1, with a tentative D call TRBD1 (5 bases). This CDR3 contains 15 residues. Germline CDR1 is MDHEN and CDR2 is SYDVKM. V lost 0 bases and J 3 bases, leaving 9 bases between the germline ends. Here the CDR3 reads CASSLWQGDYNEQFF. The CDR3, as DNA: TGTGCCAGCAGTTTATGGCAGGGTGACTACAATGAGCAGTTCTTC.

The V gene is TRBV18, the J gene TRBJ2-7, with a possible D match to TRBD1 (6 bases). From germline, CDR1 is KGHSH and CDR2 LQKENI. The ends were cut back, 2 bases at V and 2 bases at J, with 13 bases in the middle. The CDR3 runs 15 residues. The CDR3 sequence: CASSPVGTPAYEQYF. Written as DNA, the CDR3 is TGTGCCAGCTCACCAGTTGGGACACCAGCCTACGAGCAGTACTTC.

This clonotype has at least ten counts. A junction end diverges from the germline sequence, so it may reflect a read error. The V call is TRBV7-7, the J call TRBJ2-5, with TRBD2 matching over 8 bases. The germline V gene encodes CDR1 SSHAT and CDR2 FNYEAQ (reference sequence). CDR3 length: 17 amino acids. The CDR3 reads CASSPHATLAGQETQYF. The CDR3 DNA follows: TGTGCTAGCAGCCCCCATGCCACGCTAGCGGGCCAAGAGACCCAGTACTTC.

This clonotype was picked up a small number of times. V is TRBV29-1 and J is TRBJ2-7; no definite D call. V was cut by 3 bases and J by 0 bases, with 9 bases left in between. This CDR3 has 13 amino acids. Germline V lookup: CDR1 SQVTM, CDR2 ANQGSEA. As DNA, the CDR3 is TGCAGCGTTGAGACCGAAAGCTCCTACGAGCAGTACTTC. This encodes CSVETESSYEQYF.

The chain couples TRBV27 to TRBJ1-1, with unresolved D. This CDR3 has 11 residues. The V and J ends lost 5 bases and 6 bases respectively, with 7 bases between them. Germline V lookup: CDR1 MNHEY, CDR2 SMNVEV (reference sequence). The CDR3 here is CASSLGSEAFF. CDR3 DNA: TGTGCCAGCAGTCTTGGGTCTGAAGCTTTCTTT.

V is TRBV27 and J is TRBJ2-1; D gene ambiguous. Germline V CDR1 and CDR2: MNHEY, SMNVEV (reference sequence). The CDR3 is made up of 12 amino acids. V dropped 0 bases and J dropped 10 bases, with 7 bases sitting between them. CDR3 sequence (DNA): TGTGCCAGCAGTTTATCAGCAAGGGAGCAGTTCTTC. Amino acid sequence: CASSLSAREQFF.

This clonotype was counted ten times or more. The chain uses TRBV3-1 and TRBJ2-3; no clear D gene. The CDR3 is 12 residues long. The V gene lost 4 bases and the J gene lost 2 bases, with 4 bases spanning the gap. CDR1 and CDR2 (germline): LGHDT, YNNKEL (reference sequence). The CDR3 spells CASSRHTDTQYF. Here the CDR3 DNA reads TGTGCCAGCAGCCGTCACACAGATACGCAGTATTTT.

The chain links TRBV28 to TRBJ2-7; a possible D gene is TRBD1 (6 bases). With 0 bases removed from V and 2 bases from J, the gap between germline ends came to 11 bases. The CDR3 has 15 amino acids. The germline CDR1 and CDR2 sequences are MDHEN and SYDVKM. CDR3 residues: CASSLWGDTTYEQYF. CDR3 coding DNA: TGTGCCAGCAGTTTATGGGGGGACACTACCTACGAGCAGTACTTC. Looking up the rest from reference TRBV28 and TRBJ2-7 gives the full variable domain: DVKVTQSSRYLVKRTGEKVFLECVQDMDHENMFWYRQDPGLGLRLIYFSYDVKMKEKGDIPEGYSVSREKKERFSLILESASTNQTSMYLCASSLWGDTTYEQYFGPGTRLTVT.

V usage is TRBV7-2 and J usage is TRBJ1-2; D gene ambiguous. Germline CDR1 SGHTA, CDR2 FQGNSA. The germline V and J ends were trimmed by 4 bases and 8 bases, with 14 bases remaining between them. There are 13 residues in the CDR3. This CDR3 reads CASSSSKYGGYTF. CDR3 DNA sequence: TGTGCCAGCAGCTCTTCTAAATACGGGGGCTACACCTTC.

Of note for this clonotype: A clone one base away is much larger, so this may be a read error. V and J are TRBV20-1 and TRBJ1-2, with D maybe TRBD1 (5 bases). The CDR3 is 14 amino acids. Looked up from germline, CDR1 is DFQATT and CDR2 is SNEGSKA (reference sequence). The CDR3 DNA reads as TGCAGTGCTAGAGATCCTGACAGCAGCTATGGCTGCACCTTC. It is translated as CSARDPDSSYGCTF.

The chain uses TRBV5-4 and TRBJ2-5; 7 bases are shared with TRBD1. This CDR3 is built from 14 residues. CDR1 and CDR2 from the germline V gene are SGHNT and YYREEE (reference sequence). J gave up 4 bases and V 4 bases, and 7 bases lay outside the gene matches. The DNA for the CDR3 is TGTGCCAGCAGCAACACAGGGGAAGGAGAGACCCAGTACTTC. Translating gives CASSNTGEGETQYF.

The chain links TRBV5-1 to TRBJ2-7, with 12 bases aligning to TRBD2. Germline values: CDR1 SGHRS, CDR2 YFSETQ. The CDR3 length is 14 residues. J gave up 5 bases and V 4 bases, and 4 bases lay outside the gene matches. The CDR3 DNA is TGCGCCAGCAGCGTTGCTAGCGGGAGGGACGAGCAGTACTTC. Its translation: CASSVASGRDEQYF. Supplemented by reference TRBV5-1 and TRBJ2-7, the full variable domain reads KAGVTQTPRYLIKTRGQQVTLSCSPISGHRSVSWYQQTPGQGLQFLFEYFSETQRNKGNFPGRFSGRQFSNSRSEMNVSTLELGDSALYLCASSVASGRDEQYFGPGTRLTVT.

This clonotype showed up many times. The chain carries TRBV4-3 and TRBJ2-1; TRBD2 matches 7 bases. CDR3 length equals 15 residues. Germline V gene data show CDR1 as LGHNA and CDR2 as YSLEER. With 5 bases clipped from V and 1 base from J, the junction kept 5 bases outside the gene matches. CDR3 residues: CASSWGGGSYNEQFF. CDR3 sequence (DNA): TGCGCCAGCAGCTGGGGGGGAGGTTCCTACAATGAGCAGTTCTTC.

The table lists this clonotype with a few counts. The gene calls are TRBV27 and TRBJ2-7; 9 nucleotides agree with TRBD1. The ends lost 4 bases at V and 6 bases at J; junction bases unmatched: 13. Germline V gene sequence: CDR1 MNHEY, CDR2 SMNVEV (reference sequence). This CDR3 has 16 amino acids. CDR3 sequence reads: CASSSGWGTGRAEQYF. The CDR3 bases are TGTGCCAGCAGTTCCGGGTGGGGGACAGGGCGAGCCGAGCAGTACTTC.

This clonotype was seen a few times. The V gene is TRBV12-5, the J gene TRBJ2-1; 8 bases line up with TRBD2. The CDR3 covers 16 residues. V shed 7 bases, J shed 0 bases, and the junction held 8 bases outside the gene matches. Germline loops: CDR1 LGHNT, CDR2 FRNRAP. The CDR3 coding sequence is TGTGCTAGTGCCACGGGGGGGGGAGCCTCCTACAATGAGCAGTTCTTC. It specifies CASATGGGASYNEQFF.

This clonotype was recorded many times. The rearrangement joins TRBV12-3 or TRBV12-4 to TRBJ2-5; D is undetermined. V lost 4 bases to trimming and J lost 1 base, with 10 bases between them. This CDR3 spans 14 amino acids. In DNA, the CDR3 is TGTGCCAGCAGTTCCCCTCGGATCCAAGAGACCCAGTACTTC. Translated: CASSSPRIQETQYF.

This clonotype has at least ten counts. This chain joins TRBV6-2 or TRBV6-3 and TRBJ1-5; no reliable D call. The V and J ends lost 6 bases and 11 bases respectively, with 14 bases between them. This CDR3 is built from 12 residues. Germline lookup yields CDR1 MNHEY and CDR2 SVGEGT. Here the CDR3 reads CASSPFVGAQHF. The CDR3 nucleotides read TGTGCCAGCAGCCCCTTCGTGGGAGCCCAGCATTTT.